This T cell receptor (beta chain) was captured in a study of T-cell reconstitution after alpha-beta-depleted transplantation in children. Preparation of the TCRbeta library involved a method that used unique molecular identifiers. TCRdb processed the PCR reads anew with MiXCR; each CDR3 protein has one entry. This sample has almost 500,000 distinct CDR3 sequences, with over 9.5% found just once. This clonotype was seen a few times. The CDR3 extends over 13 amino acids. CDR1 MDHEN and CDR2 SYDVKM come from the germline V gene. V was shortened by 8 bases and J by 3 bases, with 13 bases between the two germline ends.

The rearrangement links TRBV28 to TRBJ1-2; D is perhaps TRBD1 (6 bases). This specimen consisted of PBMCs, obtained before TCRalphabeta/CD19-depleted stem cell transplant. The origin of this receptor is a child aged 2 to 10 with inherited bone marrow failure, due to receive a stem cell transplant. The CDR3 coding sequence is TGTGCCAGCGGCCGGACAGTAGACTATGGCTACACCTTC. Protein: CASGRTVDYGYTF.